This T cell receptor beta chain emerged from a study of control samples from healthy donors and cancer patients. V was cut by 6 bases and J by 4 bases, with 13 bases left in between. The CDR3 extends over 14 amino acids. Germline CDR1 SGHRS, CDR2 YFSETQ. Profiling relied on immunoSEQ multiplex PCR, and the TCRdb table lists in-frame clones only, not all of them. The table records some 87,000 clones, 70% to 85% of them present only once. The sample was PBMCs. This sequence originates from a man between 60 and 75 years old with head and neck cancer. J is TRBJ2-2 and V is TRBV5-1; possible D gene TRBD1, 6 bases. For the CDR3, the DNA is TGCGCCAGCATGGTTGGGGGCCTCACCGGGGAGCTGTTTTTT. It encodes CASMVGGLTGELFF.